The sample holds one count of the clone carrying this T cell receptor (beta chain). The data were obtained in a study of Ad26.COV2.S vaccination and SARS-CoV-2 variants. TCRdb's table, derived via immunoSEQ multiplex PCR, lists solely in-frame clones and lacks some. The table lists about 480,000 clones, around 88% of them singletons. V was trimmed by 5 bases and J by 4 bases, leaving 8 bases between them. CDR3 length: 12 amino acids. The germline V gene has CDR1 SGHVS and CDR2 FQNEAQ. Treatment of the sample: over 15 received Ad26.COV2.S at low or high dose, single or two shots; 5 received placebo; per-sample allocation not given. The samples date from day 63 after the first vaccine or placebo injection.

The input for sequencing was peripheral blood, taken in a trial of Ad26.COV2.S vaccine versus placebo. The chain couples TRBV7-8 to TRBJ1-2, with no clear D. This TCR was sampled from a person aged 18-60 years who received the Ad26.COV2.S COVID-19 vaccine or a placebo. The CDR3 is CASSRTSYGYTF. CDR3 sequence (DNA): TGTGCCAGCAGCCGGACCTCCTATGGCTACACCTTC.